A single sample gave rise to the 25 T cell receptor beta chains below, sequenced in a study of T cells in Graves' hyperthyroidism and ophthalmopathy. Amplification of TCR beta CDR3 regions was performed using RNA transcripts as template. A first-round RT-PCR of the TCR CDR3 used the HTBI primer set. One entry per CDR3 protein results from TCRdb running MiXCR on the multiplex PCR reads. The sample lists a few hundred thousand distinct CDR3 sequences, roughly 46% occurring once. Sample: peripheral blood or thyroid tissue (not recorded which). These receptors were collected from a woman aged 18-29 years with Graves' hyperthyroidism.

The chain uses TRBV29-1 and TRBJ1-1; D unclear. Germline-derived CDR1 and CDR2 are SQVTM and ANQGSEA. V lost 5 bases and J 3 bases, leaving 13 bases between the germline ends. CDR3 size: 13 residues. CDR3 in DNA: TGCAGCGTTAAGGGAGATGTTCACACTGAAGCTTTCTTT. Encoded protein: CSVKGDVHTEAFF.

This clonotype was observed at least ten times. The chain employs TRBV2 and TRBJ2-7; the D gene is possibly TRBD1 (5 bases). V was cut by 8 bases and J by 6 bases, with 11 bases left in between. This CDR3 spans 11 amino acids. Germline V gene data show CDR1 as SNHLY and CDR2 as FYNNEI. CDR3 sequence: CASHEQVEQYF. CDR3 nucleotide sequence: TGTGCCAGCCATGAACAGGTCGAGCAGTACTTC.

This chain uses TRBV6-5 with TRBJ1-4; possibly TRBD1 for D (6 bases). Germline CDR1 is MNHEY and CDR2 is SVGAGI. Trimming removed 2 bases at V and 10 bases at J, with 14 bases between. The CDR3 spans 14 residues. CDR3 loop: CASSYATGIGKLFF. The CDR3 nucleotides are TGTGCCAGCAGTTACGCGACAGGAATAGGAAAACTGTTTTTT.

This clonotype was observed once. Lacking the conserved final phenylalanine or tryptophan, this CDR3 likely reflects a read error. No DNA is shown, since the ends of the CDR3 on it are uncertain; the CDR3 is the one TCRdb lists. The gene calls are TRBV24-1 and TRBJ2-6. Germline V gene lookup returns CDR1 KGHDR and CDR2 SFDVKD. Inclusive of both ends, the CDR3 amounts to 9 amino acids. The CDR3 sequence: CATSDPVTS.

This clonotype was seen many times. The chain combines TRBV24-1 with TRBJ1-3; D not certain. Trimming removed 7 bases at V and 4 bases at J, with 10 bases between. The germline V gene encodes CDR1 KGHDR and CDR2 SFDVKD. CDR3 length: 13 amino acids. The CDR3 is CATSPDRGNTIYF. CDR3 sequence (DNA): TGTGCCACCAGCCCGGACCGAGGAAACACCATATATTTT.

The chain employs TRBV19 and TRBJ1-1; a weak D match, TRBD1 (5 bases). This CDR3 is 14 amino acids long. CDR1 LNHDA and CDR2 SQIVND come from the germline V gene (reference sequence). The germline V and J ends were trimmed by 3 bases and 6 bases, with 14 bases remaining between them. This chain's CDR3 is CASSIGDGTSEAFF. CDR3 bases: TGTGCCAGTAGTATCGGGGATGGGACCTCTGAAGCTTTCTTT. The full variable domain, its missing parts supplied by reference TRBV19 and TRBJ1-1, is DGGITQSPKYLFRKEGQNVTLSCEQNLNHDAMYWYRQDPGQGLRLIYYSQIVNDFQKGDIAEGYSVSREKKESFPLTVTSAQKNPTAFYLCASSIGDGTSEAFFGQGTRLTVV.

As for this clonotype: This may be a read error: a much more frequent sequence differs by one nucleotide. V and J are TRBV19 and TRBJ2-5; D is ambiguous. The CDR3 extends over 14 amino acids. Germline loops: CDR1 LNHDA, CDR2 SQIVND (reference sequence). V dropped 3 bases and J dropped 5 bases, with 13 bases sitting between them. The CDR3 reads CASSMSAETETQYF. The CDR3 DNA follows: TGTGCCAGTAGTATGTCGGCAGAGACTGAGACCCAGTACTTC.

About this clonotype itself: The junction departs from the called germline gene at one end, perhaps through a read error. The chain is built from TRBV5-1 and TRBJ2-5, with 7 bases lining up with TRBD1. Germline values: CDR1 SGHRS, CDR2 YFSETQ. This CDR3 region has 16 residues. The CDR3 here is CASSLGGRSGGQPQYF. CDR3 nucleotides: TGTGCCAGCAGCTTAGGCGGAAGGTCAGGGGGTCAGCCCCAGTACTTC.

The J gene is TRBJ2-7, the V gene TRBV25-1, with D perhaps assigned TRBD1 or TRBD2 (6 bases each). V was trimmed by 1 base and J by 3 bases, leaving 10 bases between them. Germline V lookup: CDR1 MGHDK, CDR2 SYGVNS. The CDR3 covers 14 residues. The CDR3 sequence is CASSESGASYEQYF. The CDR3 DNA sequence: TGTGCCAGCAGTGAATCGGGGGCGAGCTACGAGCAGTACTTC.

This clonotype has a handful of counts. V gene TRBV25-1 combines with J gene TRBJ1-2; D possibly corresponds to TRBD1 (5 bases). The germline V and J ends were trimmed by 8 bases and 0 bases, with 16 bases remaining between them. Germline V gene data show CDR1 as MGHDK and CDR2 as SYGVNS. The CDR3 has 15 amino acids. The CDR3 DNA is TGTGCCAGCGACGGGGGGTCCGGAACTAACTATGGCTACACCTTC. Protein sequence: CASDGGSGTNYGYTF.

This sequence joins TRBV10-3 and TRBJ1-1; possibly TRBD1 for D (6 bases). CDR1 and CDR2 from the germline V gene are ENHRY and SYGVKD. The CDR3 runs 14 residues. The germline V and J ends were trimmed by 10 bases and 8 bases, with 23 bases remaining between them. CDR3 in DNA: TGTGCCAGCGTACTTTGGGCGCAGGGGTCCGAAGCTTTCTTT. Translated, it gives CASVLWAQGSEAFF.

The chain carries TRBV10-3 and TRBJ2-7; possible D gene TRBD2, 5 bases. Per germline, CDR1 ENHRY and CDR2 SYGVKD. The CDR3 consists of 13 residues. V lost 4 bases and J 2 bases, leaving 9 bases between the germline ends. The CDR3 here is CAISGTLPYEQYF. The CDR3 region has the DNA TGTGCCATCAGTGGGACTTTACCCTACGAGCAGTACTTC.

This clonotype was seen more than once but under ten times. V is TRBV20-1 and J is TRBJ1-5; TRBD1 might be the D (6 bases). Trimming shortened V by 0 bases and J by 0 bases, and 9 bases separated the two germline ends. This CDR3 contains 15 residues. The germline gives CDR1 DFQATT, CDR2 SNEGSKA (reference sequence). CDR3 coding DNA: TGCAGTGCTAGAGATTTCAGGGGTAGCAATCAGCCCCAGCATTTT. It translates to CSARDFRGSNQPQHF.

This chain links TRBV25-1 with TRBJ2-7; possibly TRBD1 for D (5 bases). Germline CDR1 and CDR2: MGHDK and SYGVNS. The CDR3 extends over 17 amino acids. With 5 bases removed from V and 0 bases from J, the gap between germline ends came to 20 bases. The CDR3 protein is CASSYPPTELPSYEQYF. CDR3 DNA: TGTGCCAGCAGTTACCCCCCGACAGAGCTTCCCTCCTACGAGCAGTACTTC.

This sequence joins TRBV24-1 and TRBJ2-5, with a tentative D call TRBD2 (5 bases). TRBJ2-7 matches the DNA end more closely, so the J call is doubtful. Germline loops: CDR1 KGHDR, CDR2 SFDVKD. The CDR3 covers 10 residues. The CDR3 DNA reads as TGTGCCACCGGCGGGTACGAGCAGTACTTC. This encodes CATGGYEQYF.

This clonotype was detected a few times. The chain couples TRBV7-3 to TRBJ1-1, with no clear D. CDR3 length: 15 residues. CDR1 and CDR2 (germline): SGHTA, FQGTGA. The V end lost 1 base, the J end lost 7 bases, and 16 bases lay between the germline ends. The CDR3 coding sequence is TGTGCCAGCAGCTTAAATGGGCGGCTGGTTGGTGAAGCTTTCTTT. Amino acid sequence: CASSLNGRLVGEAFF.

The rearrangement links TRBV9 to TRBJ2-7; TRBD2 matches at 9 bases. Trimming at V came to 3 bases and at J to 5 bases, leaving 6 bases not matched to a gene. Germline values: CDR1 SGDLS, CDR2 YYNGEE. CDR3 size: 14 residues. The CDR3 loop is CASSATSGQNEQYF. The CDR3 bases are TGTGCCAGCAGCGCGACTAGCGGACAAAACGAGCAGTACTTC. The whole variable domain, filled in from reference TRBV9 and TRBJ2-7, reads DSGVTQTPKHLITATGQRVTLRCSPRSGDLSVYWYQQSLDQGLQFLIQYYNGEERAKGNILERFSAQQFPDLHSELNLSSLELGDSALYFCASSATSGQNEQYFGPGTRLTVT.

This clonotype occurred many times. The chain employs TRBV29-1 and TRBJ1-1; D is unclear. CDR3 size: 12 residues. V lost 4 bases and J 3 bases, leaving 9 bases between the germline ends. Germline CDR1 is SQVTM and CDR2 is ANQGSEA. The CDR3 coding sequence is TGCAGCGTTGCCCTTTTCGACACTGAAGCTTTCTTT. Its translation is CSVALFDTEAFF.

With regard to this clonotype: It may be a read error: a sequence one base away is much more abundant. This rearrangement joins TRBV7-2 to TRBJ1-4; no clear D. The CDR3 spans 13 residues. The V and J ends lost 1 base and 7 bases respectively, with 7 bases between them. Germline V CDR1 and CDR2: SGHTA, FQGNSA. CDR3 in amino acids: CASSLDWREKLFF. The CDR3 nucleotides read TGTGCCAGCAGCTTAGACTGGCGTGAAAAACTGTTTTTT. Supplemented by reference TRBV7-2 and TRBJ1-4, the full variable domain reads GAGVSQSPSNKVTEKGKDVELRCDPISGHTALYWYRQSLGQGLEFLIYFQGNSAPDKSGLPSDRFSAERTGGSVSTLTIQRTQQEDSAVYLCASSLDWREKLFFGSGTQLSVL.

The rearrangement joins TRBV18 to TRBJ1-4; TRBD1 might be the D (6 bases). V lost 3 bases and J 4 bases, leaving 12 bases between the germline ends. This CDR3 has 15 residues. Per germline, CDR1 KGHSH and CDR2 LQKENI. The CDR3 region has the DNA TGTGCCAGCTCACCCTACAGGGATGGTAATGAAAAACTGTTTTTT. The encoded protein is CASSPYRDGNEKLFF.

This clonotype has at least ten counts. V is TRBV19 and J is TRBJ1-1, with D tentatively TRBD1 (5 bases). This CDR3 is built from 14 residues. Trimming took 6 bases from V and 4 from J, leaving 15 bases between them. Germline loops: CDR1 LNHDA, CDR2 SQIVND (reference sequence). The CDR3 protein is CASSSRGPGTEAFF. The CDR3, as DNA: TGTGCCAGTAGCTCAAGGGGCCCAGGCACTGAAGCTTTCTTT.

This clonotype was seen at least ten times. Germline and junction disagree at one end, which may indicate a read error. The chain carries TRBV10-3 and TRBJ1-6, with 9 bases matching TRBD1. CDR1 ENHRY and CDR2 SYGVKD come from the germline V gene. The CDR3 is made up of 14 amino acids. CDR3 protein: CASSDGTGNSPLHF. CDR3 coding DNA: TGTGCCAGCAGTGACGGGACAGGGAATTCACCCCTCCACTTT.

The sample holds many counts of this clonotype. This chain links TRBV2 with TRBJ1-1; D unresolved. Germline V CDR1 and CDR2: SNHLY, FYNNEI. The CDR3 loop spans 15 amino acids. V was shortened by 3 bases and J by 4 bases, with 15 bases between the two germline ends. The CDR3 protein is CASSEQTRGGTEAFF. CDR3 nucleotide sequence: TGTGCCAGCAGTGAGCAGACCCGAGGAGGCACTGAAGCTTTCTTT.

The table lists this clonotype with a count of one. The DNA of the CDR3 is TGTGCCAGCAGCCCAACGGACGGGATCGAGTCAGAAAAACTGTTTTTT. The encoded protein is CASSPTDGIESEKLFF. The chain carries TRBV7-3 and TRBJ1-4; the D is unclear. CDR3 length: 16 amino acids. V was cut by 5 bases and J by 8 bases, with 21 bases left in between. Germline assignment: CDR1 SGHTA and CDR2 FQGTGA.

This clonotype was detected only a few times. The chain joins TRBV7-8 to TRBJ2-7, with 8 bases identical to TRBD1. From germline, CDR1 is SGHVS and CDR2 FQNEAQ. The V segment lost 5 bases and the J segment 3 bases; nucleotides outside the gene matches: 6. This CDR3 spans 14 amino acids. The CDR3 sequence is CASSPRDRFYEQYF. For the CDR3, the DNA is TGTGCCAGCAGCCCCCGGGACAGGTTCTACGAGCAGTACTTC. Combining the CDR3 with reference TRBV7-8 and TRBJ2-7 gives the whole variable domain GAGVSQSPRYKVAKRGQDVALRCDPISGHVSLFWYQQALGQGPEFLTYFQNEAQLDKSGLPSDRFFAERPEGSVSTLKIQRTQQEDSAVYLCASSPRDRFYEQYFGPGTRLTVT.